This TCR beta chain was identified during a study of T cell changes during pregnancy in multiple sclerosis. The CDR3 is 19 residues long. The J segment lost 0 bases and the V segment lost 0 bases, leaving 10 bases of the junction unmatched. CDR1 is SEHNR, CDR2 FQNEAQ, per germline (reference sequence). The protocol was immunoSEQ multiplex PCR, while the TCRdb copy is restricted to in-frame clones and leaves out a portion. The data hold 71,000 or so clones, with roughly nine tenths observed a single time. The sequence was collected from a female donor with multiple sclerosis, enrolled in a pregnancy study. The genes are TRBV7-9 and TRBJ2-4; 8 nucleotides match TRBD2. The material sequenced was peripheral blood, taken in the third trimester of pregnancy. The CDR3 here is CASSLAQGLREVAKNIQYF. DNA for the CDR3: TGTGCCAGCAGCTTAGCACAGGGCTTGCGGGAGGTAGCCAAAAACATTCAGTACTTC.